The 27 T cell receptor beta chains listed next were all sequenced from one sample in a study of shared clonotypes between healthy human individuals. Clones were read by immunoSEQ multiplex PCR, and TCRdb kept only the in-frame ones, dropping some. The sample records roughly 660,000 clones, about 92% being singletons. Sequenced sample: memory CD8+ T cells from PBMCs. This sample's subset: CD45RO+ cells pooled with CCR7-negative TemRA cells. These receptors all stem from a man between 18 and 35 years old in good health. Some clones in this sample may be carry-over from other donors' samples.

The V and J genes are TRBV28 and TRBJ2-7, with 7 positions matching TRBD1. Germline CDR1 and CDR2: MDHEN and SYDVKM. V gave up 8 bases and J gave up 2 bases; unmatched junction bases: 6. The CDR3 consists of 13 residues. In DNA, the CDR3 is TGTGCCAGCCGCCGGGACAGAACCTACGAGCAGTACTTC. Amino acid sequence: CASRRDRTYEQYF.

The genes are TRBV28 and TRBJ1-2; D is unclear. V lost 5 bases, J lost 2 bases, and 15 bases lay in between. The V gene's germline CDR1 is MDHEN and CDR2 SYDVKM. The CDR3 length is 15 residues. CDR3 bases: TGTGCCAGCAGTCCCCCGTCTCGAATGAACTATGGCTACACCTTC. Translating it yields CASSPPSRMNYGYTF.

The rearrangement joins TRBV9 to TRBJ2-1, with 14 bases identical to TRBD2. CDR1 and CDR2 (germline): SGDLS, YYNGEE. There are 15 residues in the CDR3. Trimming took 5 bases from V and 8 from J; bases not matched to a gene: 6. Written as DNA, the CDR3 is TGTGCCAGCAGTGGAGGACTAGCGGGAGGCCATGAGCAGTTCTTC. Translated: CASSGGLAGGHEQFF. The full variable domain, in which reference TRBV9 and TRBJ2-1 provide the parts outside the CDR3, is DSGVTQTPKHLITATGQRVTLRCSPRSGDLSVYWYQQSLDQGLQFLIQYYNGEERAKGNILERFSAQQFPDLHSELNLSSLELGDSALYFCASSGGLAGGHEQFFGPGTRLTVL.

CDR3 sequence: CASSLTFDLRLGAFF. Written as DNA, the CDR3 is TGCGCCAGCAGCTTAACCTTTGACCTTAGACTAGGGGCTTTCTTT. The chain employs TRBV5-1 and TRBJ1-1; D call uncertain. V dropped 2 bases and J dropped 11 bases, with 22 bases sitting between them. The V gene's germline CDR1 is SGHRS and CDR2 YFSETQ. The CDR3 is 15 residues long. Together with reference TRBV5-1 and TRBJ1-1, the CDR3 gives the full variable domain: KAGVTQTPRYLIKTRGQQVTLSCSPISGHRSVSWYQQTPGQGLQFLFEYFSETQRNKGNFPGRFSGRQFSNSRSEMNVSTLELGDSALYLCASSLTFDLRLGAFFGQGTRLTVV.

This clone was counted a single time. This rearrangement joins TRBV5-1 to TRBJ2-2, with D possibly TRBD1 on 6 matching bases. The germline V gene encodes CDR1 SGHRS and CDR2 YFSETQ. Between the trimmed V and J ends, which lost 4 bases and 2 bases, there was a span of 18 bases. This CDR3 has 17 residues. The CDR3 sequence: CASSGAGTNLNTGELFF. In DNA, the CDR3 is TGCGCCAGCAGCGGCGCCGGGACAAATCTAAACACCGGGGAGCTGTTTTTT.

The V and J genes are TRBV19 and TRBJ1-2; weak D call: TRBD1 (5 bases). CDR3 size: 16 residues. Trimming shortened V by 6 bases and J by 4 bases, and 21 bases separated the two germline ends. Germline V gene sequence: CDR1 LNHDA, CDR2 SQIVND (reference sequence). The CDR3 spells CASSPPTEIQLYGYTF. DNA for the CDR3: TGTGCCAGTAGCCCTCCGACAGAGATCCAGCTCTATGGCTACACCTTC.

As for this clone: The missing conserved phenylalanine or tryptophan at the end of this CDR3 makes a read error likely. The rearrangement uses TRBV27 and TRBJ2-2; the D gene is possibly TRBD2 (6 bases). Germline CDR1 and CDR2: MNHEY and SMNVEV (reference sequence). The CDR3 length is 14 residues. Trimming cost V 5 bases and J 5 bases, with 12 bases left between them. The CDR3 nucleotides are TGTGCCAGCAGTCCTAGGCGGGGTACCGGGGAGCTGTTTCTT. Its translation: CASSPRRGTGELFL.

V usage is TRBV29-1 and J usage is TRBJ2-3, with 11 positions matching TRBD2. Trimming at V came to 5 bases and at J to 6 bases, leaving 10 bases not matched to a gene. CDR3 length equals 15 residues. Germline lookup yields CDR1 SQVTM and CDR2 ANQGSEA. This CDR3 is CSVISGRGPLDTQYF. The DNA of the CDR3 is TGCAGCGTTATTAGCGGGAGGGGACCGTTGGATACGCAGTATTTT.

V is TRBV5-6 and J is TRBJ1-2, with 7 bases that match TRBD1. V was pared by 2 bases and J by 8 bases, with 6 bases of the junction left unmatched. Germline V gene sequence: CDR1 SGHDT, CDR2 YYEEEE. The CDR3 totals 13 residues. The CDR3 sequence: CASSLGQARGYTF. The CDR3 DNA sequence: TGTGCCAGCAGCTTAGGACAGGCCCGGGGCTACACCTTC. Drawing the rest from reference TRBV5-6 and TRBJ1-2, the complete variable domain is DAGVTQSPTHLIKTRGQQVTLRCSPKSGHDTVSWYQQALGQGPQFIFQYYEEEERQRGNFPDRFSGHQFPNYSSELNVNALLLGDSALYLCASSLGQARGYTFGSGTRLTVV.

The chain links TRBV6-4 to TRBJ2-7, with D hard to call. CDR3 length: 13 residues. Trimming left V 6 bases short and J 6 bases short, with 15 bases between. Germline V gene lookup returns CDR1 MRHNA and CDR2 SNTAGT. Written as DNA, the CDR3 is TGTGCCAGCAGCGCCGACCGAGCAGGCGAGCAGTACTTC. Amino acids: CASSADRAGEQYF.

This chain links TRBV11-2 with TRBJ2-3, with 7 positions matching TRBD2. CDR1 SGHAT and CDR2 FQNNGV come from the germline V gene. The CDR3 has 16 residues. V shed 4 bases and J 6 bases; nucleotides not matched to a gene: 13. This chain's CDR3 is CASSYPRAGYSDTQYF. The CDR3 DNA reads as TGTGCCAGCAGCTACCCCAGAGCGGGGTACTCGGATACGCAGTATTTT.

The chain links TRBV10-3 to TRBJ2-7, with D possibly called TRBD1 or TRBD2 (5 bases each). Germline V gene lookup returns CDR1 ENHRY and CDR2 SYGVKD. The CDR3 is 15 amino acids. Trimming removed 4 bases at V and 4 bases at J, with 17 bases between. The CDR3 spells CAISGAPGRAYEQYF. The CDR3 nucleotides are TGTGCCATCAGTGGAGCCCCGGGACGAGCTTACGAGCAGTACTTC.

The chain uses TRBV6-5 and TRBJ2-5; TRBD2 aligns across 9 bases. V lost 6 bases and J lost 0; bases outside the gene matches: 5. Germline V lookup: CDR1 MNHEY, CDR2 SVGAGI. The length of the CDR3 is 15 residues. DNA of the CDR3: TGTGCCAGCAGATCGACTAGCGGACACCAAGAGACCCAGTACTTC. Its protein product is CASRSTSGHQETQYF.

This sequence joins TRBV19 and TRBJ1-1; D remains ambiguous. This CDR3 comprises 14 residues. Trimming took 0 bases from V and 3 from J, leaving 8 bases between them. From germline, CDR1 is LNHDA and CDR2 SQIVND (reference sequence). In DNA form, the CDR3 reads TGTGCCAGTAGTATAGATGTTGGATACACTGAAGCTTTCTTT. This encodes CASSIDVGYTEAFF.

The chain uses TRBV18 and TRBJ1-1; 7 bases match TRBD1. V gave up 3 bases and J gave up 0 bases; unmatched junction bases: 16. Germline V gene data show CDR1 as KGHSH and CDR2 as LQKENI. The length of the CDR3 is 19 residues. CDR3 sequence: CASSPRGFWTGAMNTEAFF. For the CDR3, the DNA is TGTGCCAGCTCACCGCGAGGGTTTTGGACAGGCGCTATGAACACTGAAGCTTTCTTT. Looking up the rest from reference TRBV18 and TRBJ1-1 gives the full variable domain: NAGVMQNPRHLVRRRGQEARLRCSPMKGHSHVYWYRQLPEEGLKFMVYLQKENIIDESGMPKERFSAEFPKEGPSILRIQQVVRGDSAAYFCASSPRGFWTGAMNTEAFFGQGTRLTVV.

This clone appeared a single time. The chain links TRBV19 to TRBJ1-2, with D perhaps matching TRBD1 (5 bases). Trimming shortened V by 7 bases and J by 1 base, and 16 bases separated the two germline ends. The CDR3 consists of 15 residues. The germline gives CDR1 LNHDA, CDR2 SQIVND (reference sequence). This chain's CDR3 is CASTPRGTGNYGYTF. CDR3 DNA: TGTGCCAGTACCCCCCGGGGGACGGGTAACTATGGCTACACCTTC.

The V gene is TRBV11-2, the J gene TRBJ1-4; D is uncertain. The CDR3 covers 12 residues. Trimming pared 5 bases from V and 3 bases from J, leaving 4 bases between. Per the germline V gene, CDR1 is SGHAT and CDR2 is FQNNGV. CDR3 DNA: TGTGCCAGCAGCCCAGCTAATGAAAAACTGTTTTTT. As protein: CASSPANEKLFF.

The chain combines TRBV19 with TRBJ2-1; D may be TRBD2 (6 bases). Germline-derived CDR1 and CDR2 are LNHDA and SQIVND (reference sequence). CDR3 length: 14 amino acids. Trimming cost V 5 bases and J 3 bases, with 11 bases left between them. CDR3 sequence: CASSPRDHYNEQFF. The CDR3 DNA sequence: TGTGCCAGTAGTCCGCGGGACCACTACAATGAGCAGTTCTTC.

The chain is built from TRBV11-2 and TRBJ2-1; 7 bases align to TRBD2. Germline V gene sequence: CDR1 SGHAT, CDR2 FQNNGV. The CDR3 is 16 amino acids. The V and J ends lost 1 base and 4 bases, in that order; junction bases with no gene match: 7. Written as DNA, the CDR3 is TGTGCCAGCAGCTTAGTACCGAGCGGGGCTTACAATGAGCAGTTCTTC. The encoded protein is CASSLVPSGAYNEQFF.

V and J are TRBV19 and TRBJ2-6, with unresolved D. CDR1 and CDR2 (germline): LNHDA, SQIVND (reference sequence). V was cut by 6 bases and J by 1 base, with 13 bases left in between. The CDR3 has 16 amino acids. The CDR3 loop reads CASSPVRGSGANVLTF. The CDR3 DNA follows: TGTGCCAGTAGCCCGGTCCGTGGGTCTGGGGCCAACGTCCTGACTTTC.

The chain uses TRBV2 and TRBJ1-5, with a possible D match to TRBD1 (5 bases). The germline V gene encodes CDR1 SNHLY and CDR2 FYNNEI. This CDR3 region has 14 residues. Trimming pared 9 bases from V and 3 bases from J, leaving 15 bases between. CDR3 bases: TGTGCCAGTTCCCGGGGCAGACTCAATCAGCCCCAGCATTTT. Translated, it gives CASSRGRLNQPQHF.

The chain recombines TRBV25-1 with TRBJ2-7; 10 nucleotides line up with TRBD2. Trimming removed 2 bases from V and 9 bases from J; junction bases left unmatched: 10. The CDR3 covers 15 residues. The germline gives CDR1 MGHDK, CDR2 SYGVNS. In DNA, the CDR3 is TGTGCCAGCAGTGAAGGACTAGCGGCGACCCGGGGGCAGTACTTC. Protein product: CASSEGLAATRGQYF.

The V and J genes are TRBV7-9 and TRBJ1-1; the D is unclear. This CDR3 is built from 12 residues. Germline V gene lookup returns CDR1 SEHNR and CDR2 FQNEAQ (reference sequence). V lost 5 bases to trimming and J lost 5 bases, with 9 bases between them. The CDR3 protein is CASSITGTEAFF. The CDR3 bases are TGTGCCAGCAGCATTACCGGGACTGAAGCTTTCTTT.

The V and J genes are TRBV28 and TRBJ2-7; maybe TRBD2 (5 bases). Germline CDR1 reads MDHEN; CDR2 reads SYDVKM. The CDR3 is made up of 13 amino acids. Deletions cut 2 bases from V and 6 bases from J, with 11 bases between. The CDR3 DNA is TGTGCCAGCAGTTTACGGAGGCAGCCCGAGCAGTACTTC. Protein: CASSLRRQPEQYF.

This clone has just a few counts. This chain uses TRBV7-9 with TRBJ1-1; D not certain. The CDR3 has 14 amino acids. V lost 2 bases and J lost 2, with 9 bases in between. Germline V gene data show CDR1 as SEHNR and CDR2 as FQNEAQ (reference sequence). CDR3 nucleotide sequence: TGTGCCAGCAGCTTATGGTTAGGAAACACTGAAGCTTTCTTT. Protein product: CASSLWLGNTEAFF.

This rearrangement joins TRBV28 to TRBJ1-2; perhaps TRBD1 as D (6 bases). The CDR3 has 15 amino acids. The V gene lost 2 bases and the J gene lost 4 bases, with 14 bases spanning the gap. Germline CDR1 is MDHEN and CDR2 is SYDVKM. The CDR3: CASSLSRDTIYGYTF. Here the CDR3 DNA reads TGTGCCAGCAGTTTAAGTAGGGACACCATCTATGGCTACACCTTC.

The chain carries TRBV5-1 and TRBJ1-2; D is unclear. CDR1 and CDR2 from the germline V gene are SGHRS and YFSETQ. Trimming took off 2 bases at V and 4 bases at J, with 15 bases between the two ends. CDR3 length: 15 amino acids. The CDR3 reads CASSFFNPYRYGYTF. The CDR3 DNA follows: TGCGCCAGCAGCTTTTTTAACCCTTATCGCTATGGCTACACCTTC.